This T cell receptor beta chain originates from a study of naive and memory T cell subsets. Points from the study as a whole: Possibly reflecting memory cells re-expressing CD45RA, a few larger clonotypes occurred in naive repertoires, especially CD8.

This clonotype occurred many times. As yet, its antigen is unknown. Two oligonucleotides, mixed equimolar, formed the beta constant-region primer covering TRBC1 and TRBC2. Nested alpha and beta constant-region primers with the SP2 primer drove four PCR rounds on ligated cDNA. In TCRdb, the UMI-ligation and nested PCR reads were re-called with MiXCR into one record per CDR3 protein. The table lists under 150,000 distinct CDR3 sequences, about a fifth of them singletons. The sample was naive CD8+ T cells from blood. This sequence originates from a human donor in good health.

DNA of the CDR3: TGTGCCATCGGATCGGGCCTTCAGTACCAAGAGACCCAGTACTTC. Its protein product is CAIGSGLQYQETQYF. This chain joins TRBV10-3 and TRBJ2-5; D remains ambiguous. The CDR3 length is 15 residues. The V gene lost 8 bases and the J gene lost 0 bases, with 16 bases spanning the gap. Germline V gene lookup returns CDR1 ENHRY and CDR2 SYGVKD.